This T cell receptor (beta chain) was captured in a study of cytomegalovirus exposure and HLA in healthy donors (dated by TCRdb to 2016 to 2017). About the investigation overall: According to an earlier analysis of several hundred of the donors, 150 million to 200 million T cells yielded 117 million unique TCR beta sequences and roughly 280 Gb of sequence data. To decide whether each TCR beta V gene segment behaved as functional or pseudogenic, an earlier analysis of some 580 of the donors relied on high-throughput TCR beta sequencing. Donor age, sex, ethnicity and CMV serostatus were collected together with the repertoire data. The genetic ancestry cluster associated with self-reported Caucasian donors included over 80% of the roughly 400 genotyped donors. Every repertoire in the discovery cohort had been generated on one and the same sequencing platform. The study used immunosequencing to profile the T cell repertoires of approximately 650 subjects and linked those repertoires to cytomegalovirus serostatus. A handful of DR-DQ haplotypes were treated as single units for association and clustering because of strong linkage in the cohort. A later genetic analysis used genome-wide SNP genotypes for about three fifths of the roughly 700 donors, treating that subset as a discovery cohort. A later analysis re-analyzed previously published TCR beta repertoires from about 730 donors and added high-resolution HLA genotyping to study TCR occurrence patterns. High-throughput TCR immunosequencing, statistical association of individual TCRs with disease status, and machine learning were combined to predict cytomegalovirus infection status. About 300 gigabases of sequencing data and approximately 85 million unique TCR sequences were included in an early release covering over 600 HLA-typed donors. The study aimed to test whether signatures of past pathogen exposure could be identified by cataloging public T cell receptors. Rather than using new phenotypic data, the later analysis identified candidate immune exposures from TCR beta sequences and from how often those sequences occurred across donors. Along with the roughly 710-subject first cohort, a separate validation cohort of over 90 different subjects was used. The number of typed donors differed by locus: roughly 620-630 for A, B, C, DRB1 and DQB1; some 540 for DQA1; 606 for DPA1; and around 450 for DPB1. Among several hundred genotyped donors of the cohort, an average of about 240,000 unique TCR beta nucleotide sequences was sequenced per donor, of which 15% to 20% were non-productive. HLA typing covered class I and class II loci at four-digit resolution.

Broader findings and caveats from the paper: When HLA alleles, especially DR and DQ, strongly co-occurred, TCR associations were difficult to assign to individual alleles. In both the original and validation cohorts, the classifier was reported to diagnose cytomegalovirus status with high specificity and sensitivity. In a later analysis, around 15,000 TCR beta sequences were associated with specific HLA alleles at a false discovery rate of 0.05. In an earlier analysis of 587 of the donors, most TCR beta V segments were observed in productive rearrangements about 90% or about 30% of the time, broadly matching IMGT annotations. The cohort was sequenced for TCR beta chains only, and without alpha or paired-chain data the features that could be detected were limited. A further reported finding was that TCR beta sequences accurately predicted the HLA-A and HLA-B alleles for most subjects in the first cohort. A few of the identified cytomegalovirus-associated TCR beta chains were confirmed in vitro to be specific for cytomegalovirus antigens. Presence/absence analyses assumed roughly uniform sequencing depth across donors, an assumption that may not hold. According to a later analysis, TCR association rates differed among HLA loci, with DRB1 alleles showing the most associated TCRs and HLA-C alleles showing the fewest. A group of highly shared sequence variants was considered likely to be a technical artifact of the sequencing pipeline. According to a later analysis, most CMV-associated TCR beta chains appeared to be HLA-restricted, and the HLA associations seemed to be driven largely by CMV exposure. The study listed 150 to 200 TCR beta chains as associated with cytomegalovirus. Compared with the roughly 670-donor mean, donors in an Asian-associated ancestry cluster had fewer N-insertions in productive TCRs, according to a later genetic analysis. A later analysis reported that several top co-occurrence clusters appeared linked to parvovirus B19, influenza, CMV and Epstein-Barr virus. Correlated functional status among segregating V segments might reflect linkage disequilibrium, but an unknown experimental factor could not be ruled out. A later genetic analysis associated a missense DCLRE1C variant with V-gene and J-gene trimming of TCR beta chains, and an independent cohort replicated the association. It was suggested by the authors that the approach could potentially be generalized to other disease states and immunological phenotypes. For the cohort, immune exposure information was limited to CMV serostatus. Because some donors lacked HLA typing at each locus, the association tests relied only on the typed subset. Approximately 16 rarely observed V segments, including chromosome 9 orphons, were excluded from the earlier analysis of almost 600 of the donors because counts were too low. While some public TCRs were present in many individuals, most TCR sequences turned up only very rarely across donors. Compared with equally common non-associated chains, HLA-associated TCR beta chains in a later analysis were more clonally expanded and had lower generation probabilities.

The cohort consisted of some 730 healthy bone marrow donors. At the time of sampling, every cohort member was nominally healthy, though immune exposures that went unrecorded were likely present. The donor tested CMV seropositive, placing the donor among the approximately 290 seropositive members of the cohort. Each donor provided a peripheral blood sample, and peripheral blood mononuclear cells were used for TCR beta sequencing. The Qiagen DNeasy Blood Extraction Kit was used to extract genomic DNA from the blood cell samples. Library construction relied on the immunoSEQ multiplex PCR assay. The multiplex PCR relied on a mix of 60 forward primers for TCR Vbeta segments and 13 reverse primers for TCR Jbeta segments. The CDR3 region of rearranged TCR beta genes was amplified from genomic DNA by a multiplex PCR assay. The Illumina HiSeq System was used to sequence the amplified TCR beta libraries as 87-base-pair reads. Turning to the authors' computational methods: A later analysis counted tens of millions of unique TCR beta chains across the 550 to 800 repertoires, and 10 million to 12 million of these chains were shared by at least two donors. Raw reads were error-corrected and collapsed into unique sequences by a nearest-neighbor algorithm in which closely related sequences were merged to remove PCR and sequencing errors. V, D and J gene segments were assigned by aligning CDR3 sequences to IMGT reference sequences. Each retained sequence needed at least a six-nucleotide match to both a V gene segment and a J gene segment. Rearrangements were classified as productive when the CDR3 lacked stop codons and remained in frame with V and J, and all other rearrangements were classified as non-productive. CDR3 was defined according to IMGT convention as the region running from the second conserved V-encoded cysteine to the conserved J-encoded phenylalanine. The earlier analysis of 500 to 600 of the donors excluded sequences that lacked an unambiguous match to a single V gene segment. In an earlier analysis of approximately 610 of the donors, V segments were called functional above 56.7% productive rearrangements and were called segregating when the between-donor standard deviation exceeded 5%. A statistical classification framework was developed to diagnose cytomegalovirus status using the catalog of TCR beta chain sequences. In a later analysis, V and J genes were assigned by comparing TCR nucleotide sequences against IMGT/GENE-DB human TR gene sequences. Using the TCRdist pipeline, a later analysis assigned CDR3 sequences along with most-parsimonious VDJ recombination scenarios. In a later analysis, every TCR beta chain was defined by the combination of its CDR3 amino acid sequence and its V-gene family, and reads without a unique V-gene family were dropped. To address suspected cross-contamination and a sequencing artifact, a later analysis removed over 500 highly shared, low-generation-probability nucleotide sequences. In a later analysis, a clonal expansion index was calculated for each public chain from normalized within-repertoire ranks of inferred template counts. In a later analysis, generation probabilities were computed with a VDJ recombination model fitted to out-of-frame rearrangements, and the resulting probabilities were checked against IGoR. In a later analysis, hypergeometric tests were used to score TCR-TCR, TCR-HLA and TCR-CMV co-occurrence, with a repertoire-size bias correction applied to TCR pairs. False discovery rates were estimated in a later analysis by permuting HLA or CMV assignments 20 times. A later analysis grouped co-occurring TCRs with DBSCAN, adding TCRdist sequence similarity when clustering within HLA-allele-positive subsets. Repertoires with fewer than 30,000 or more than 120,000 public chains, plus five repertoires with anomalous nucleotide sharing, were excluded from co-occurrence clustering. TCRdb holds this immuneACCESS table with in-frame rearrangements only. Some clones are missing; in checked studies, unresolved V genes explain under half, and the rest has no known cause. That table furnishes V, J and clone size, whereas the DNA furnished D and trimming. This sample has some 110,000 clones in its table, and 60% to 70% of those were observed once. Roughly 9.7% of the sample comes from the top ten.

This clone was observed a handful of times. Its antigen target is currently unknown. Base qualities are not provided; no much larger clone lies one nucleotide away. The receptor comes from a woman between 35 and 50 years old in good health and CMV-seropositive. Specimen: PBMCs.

The CDR3 has the sequence CASSHLDRGSGANVLTF. Here is the DNA: TGTGCCAGCAGCCACCTGGACAGGGGCTCTGGGGCCAACGTCCTGACTTTC. The rearrangement joined TRBV4-2 to TRBJ2-6; 9 bases in the middle match TRBD1. Looking up the germline V gene yields CDR1 LGHNA and CDR2 YNFKEQ. The CDR3 runs 17 residues from the cysteine to the phenylalanine. This entry keeps only the CDR3 DNA: 51 bases, framed from base 1. Germline trimming amounts to 3 bases on V and 0 bases on J, with 3 as the count of junction bases outside the gene matches.